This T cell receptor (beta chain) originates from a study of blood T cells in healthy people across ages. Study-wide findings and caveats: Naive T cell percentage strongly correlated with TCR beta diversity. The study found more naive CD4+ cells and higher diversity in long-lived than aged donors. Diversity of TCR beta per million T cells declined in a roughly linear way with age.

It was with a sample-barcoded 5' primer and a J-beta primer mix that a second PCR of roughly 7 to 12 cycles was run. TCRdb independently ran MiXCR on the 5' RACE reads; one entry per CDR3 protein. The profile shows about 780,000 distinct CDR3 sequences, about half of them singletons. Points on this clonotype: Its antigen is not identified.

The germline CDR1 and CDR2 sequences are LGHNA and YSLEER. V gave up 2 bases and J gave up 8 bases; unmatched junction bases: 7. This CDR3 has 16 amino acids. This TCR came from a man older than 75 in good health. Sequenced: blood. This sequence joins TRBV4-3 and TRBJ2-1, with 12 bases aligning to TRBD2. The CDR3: CASSQQLAGGPDEQFF. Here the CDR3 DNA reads TGCGCCAGCAGCCAACAACTAGCGGGGGGCCCCGATGAGCAGTTCTTC.